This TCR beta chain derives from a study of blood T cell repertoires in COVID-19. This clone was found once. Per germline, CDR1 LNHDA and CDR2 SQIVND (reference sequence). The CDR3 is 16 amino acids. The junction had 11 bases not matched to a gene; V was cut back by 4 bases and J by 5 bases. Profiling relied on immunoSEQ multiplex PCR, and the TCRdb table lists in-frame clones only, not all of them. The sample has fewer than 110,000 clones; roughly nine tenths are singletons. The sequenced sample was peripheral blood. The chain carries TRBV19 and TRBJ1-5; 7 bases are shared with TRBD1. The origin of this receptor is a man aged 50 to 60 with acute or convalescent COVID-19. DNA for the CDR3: TGTGCCAGTAGTACCCACGGGACAGCGATACATCAGCCCCAGCATTTT. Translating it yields CASSTHGTAIHQPQHF. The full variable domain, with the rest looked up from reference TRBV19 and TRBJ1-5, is DGGITQSPKYLFRKEGQNVTLSCEQNLNHDAMYWYRQDPGQGLRLIYYSQIVNDFQKGDIAEGYSVSREKKESFPLTVTSAQKNPTAFYLCASSTHGTAIHQPQHFGDGTRLSIL.